This T cell receptor beta chain was identified during a study of blood T cell repertoires in COVID-19. Overall study context: Acute and convalescent COVID-19 specimens originated in the United States, Italy and Spain. The cDNA or gDNA used as material had been derived from T cells, B-cell-depleted T cells, or PBMCs.

Seattle participants joined during active infection and were tracked over time. The length of the CDR3 is 13 residues. V was pared by 3 bases and J by 0 bases, with 1 base of the junction left unmatched. Germline values: CDR1 SQVTM, CDR2 ANQGSEA. Source study methods: Estimation of nucleated cell counts was performed using reference gene primer amplification. Here immunoSEQ multiplex PCR was the method, and the copy in TCRdb shows in-frame clones only, minus some. D and trimming come from the DNA, and the V and J calls and clone size come from that table. The data hold approximately 270,000 clones, with approximately 89% observed a single time.

The sequence was collected from a woman in her twenties or thirties with COVID-19, enrolled during active disease. J is TRBJ1-1 and V is TRBV29-1, with 7 bases aligning to TRBD1. The sequencing sample was made of peripheral blood. The CDR3, as DNA: TGCAGCGTTGATACAGGGGTGAACACTGAAGCTTTCTTT. Its protein is CSVDTGVNTEAFF.